Below, 21 T cell receptor beta chains from the same sample are listed, as sequenced in a study of shared clonotypes between healthy human individuals. Clones were sequenced by immunoSEQ multiplex PCR, and TCRdb holds only the in-frame ones, with some missing. The table includes fewer than 1 million clones, around 96% detected once. CD45RO-negative, CCR7-selected cells formed the naive CD8 fraction, which excluded terminally differentiated effector memory CD45RA+ cells. The sample consisted of naive CD8+ T cells sorted from blood. These receptors all stem from a young man in good health.

The chain links TRBV7-6 to TRBJ2-7, with D possibly TRBD1 on 5 matching bases. V was cut by 1 base and J by 2 bases, with 12 bases left in between. Germline lookup yields CDR1 SGHVS and CDR2 FNYEAQ. This CDR3 is 15 amino acids long. In DNA form, the CDR3 reads TGTGCCAGCAGCTTAGAAGTCGACAGCACCTACGAGCAGTACTTC. Translating it yields CASSLEVDSTYEQYF.

V is TRBV29-1 and J is TRBJ2-7; no definite D call. Germline V gives CDR1 SQVTM, CDR2 ANQGSEA. V was clipped by 6 bases and J by 5 bases, with 17 bases between them. The CDR3 has 13 amino acids. Written as DNA, the CDR3 is TGCAGCGTCTCGAAACCGAATGGGAACGAGCAGTACTTC. Its protein is CSVSKPNGNEQYF.

V is TRBV6-6 and J is TRBJ2-7, with D possibly TRBD2 on 5 matching bases. CDR1 and CDR2 (germline): MNHNY, SVGAGI (reference sequence). The CDR3 length is 12 residues. The ends were cut back, 5 bases at V and 3 bases at J, with 8 bases in the middle. For the CDR3, the DNA is TGTGCCAGCAGTAGCGGAAACTACGAGCAGTACTTC. It translates to CASSSGNYEQYF.

V gene TRBV6-5 combines with J gene TRBJ2-7, with TRBD2 identical over 11 bases. With 0 bases clipped from V and 4 bases from J, the junction kept 2 bases outside the gene matches. Germline CDR1 MNHEY, CDR2 SVGAGI. CDR3 length equals 15 residues. CDR3 in DNA: TGTGCCAGCAGTTACTCGAGGACTAGCGGGTACGAGCAGTACTTC. Its translation is CASSYSRTSGYEQYF.

V and J are TRBV6-5 and TRBJ2-1; TRBD2 matches 13 bases. The length of the CDR3 is 15 residues. The germline gives CDR1 MNHEY, CDR2 SVGAGI. V lost 6 bases, J lost 8 bases, and 7 bases stayed unmatched. The CDR3 sequence: CASSRTSGSFDEQFF. CDR3 coding DNA: TGTGCCAGCAGCCGGACTAGCGGGAGTTTCGATGAGCAGTTCTTC.

This chain links TRBV5-5 with TRBJ1-2, with D unresolved. V was cut by 4 bases and J by 0 bases, with 16 bases left in between. The CDR3 is 16 residues long. In germline, CDR1 is SGHKS, CDR2 YYEKEE (reference sequence). Here the CDR3 reads CASSPLSVFSNYGYTF. The DNA of the CDR3 is TGTGCCAGCAGCCCTTTATCCGTGTTTTCTAACTATGGCTACACCTTC. Full variable domain (outside the CDR3, taken from reference TRBV5-5 and TRBJ1-2): DAGVTQSPTHLIKTRGQQVTLRCSPISGHKSVSWYQQVLGQGPQFIFQYYEKEERGRGNFPDRFSARQFPNYSSELNVNALLLGDSALYLCASSPLSVFSNYGYTFGSGTRLTVV.

The genes are TRBV11-2 and TRBJ2-5, with a weak D call TRBD2 (5 bases). Germline V CDR1 and CDR2: SGHAT, FQNNGV. Deletions cut 2 bases from V and 3 bases from J, with 10 bases between. This CDR3 has 14 amino acids. This CDR3 reads CASSLKPGKETQYF. The DNA of the CDR3 is TGTGCCAGCAGCTTAAAGCCGGGAAAAGAGACCCAGTACTTC.

This clone has only one observation. One end of the junction varies from germline; a read error may be responsible. The chain recombines TRBV28 with TRBJ2-7; 15 nucleotides line up with TRBD2. From germline, CDR1 is MDHEN and CDR2 SYDVKM. CDR3 length: 16 residues. This chain's CDR3 is CASSSPRGLAGGPLNF. In nucleotides, the CDR3 is TGTGCCAGCAGTTCCCCGAGAGGACTAGCGGGAGGGCCCTTGAACTTC.

The chain has TRBV9 and TRBJ2-1; TRBD1 matches 10 bases. V was clipped by 4 bases and J by 4 bases; unmatched bases: 5. CDR1 and CDR2 (germline): SGDLS, YYNGEE. The CDR3 spans 15 residues. CDR3: CASSPGQGVYNEQFF. The CDR3 DNA sequence: TGTGCCAGCAGCCCCGGACAGGGGGTTTACAATGAGCAGTTCTTC.

The chain carries TRBV4-1 and TRBJ1-5; TRBD1 aligns across 9 bases. CDR3 length: 15 amino acids. V lost 4 bases to trimming and J lost 4 bases; unmatched junction nucleotides: 5. The germline V gene encodes CDR1 MGHRA and CDR2 YSYEKL. The CDR3 nucleotides read TGCGCCAGCAGCCGAACAGGGGGCGGTAATCAGCCCCAGCATTTT. Its translation is CASSRTGGGNQPQHF.

This chain joins TRBV4-2 and TRBJ2-3; 7 bases fit TRBD2. The CDR3 contains 16 residues. Trimming took 4 bases from V and 2 from J; bases not matched to a gene: 9. Germline V lookup: CDR1 LGHNA, CDR2 YNFKEQ. The CDR3 reads CASSLLADSFTDTQYF. The CDR3, as DNA: TGTGCCAGCAGCCTCCTAGCGGATTCTTTCACAGATACGCAGTATTTT.

This rearrangement joins TRBV10-3 to TRBJ1-2; 12 bases fit TRBD1. The CDR3 covers 18 residues. V was pared by 5 bases and J by 6 bases, with 16 bases of the junction left unmatched. CDR1 ENHRY and CDR2 SYGVKD come from the germline V gene. Here the CDR3 DNA reads TGTGCCATCAGTACCAATATACCGGGACAGGGGGCGTCCCATGGCTACACCTTC. Translated, it gives CAISTNIPGQGASHGYTF.

This chain uses TRBV10-1 with TRBJ2-7, with D perhaps TRBD1 (6 bases). The length of the CDR3 is 12 residues. The germline V gene has CDR1 WNHNN and CDR2 SYGVQD (reference sequence). Trimming took 5 bases from V and 6 from J, leaving 11 bases between them. DNA for the CDR3: TGCGCCAGCAGTATAACAGGGCGCGAGCAGTACTTC. Translation gives CASSITGREQYF.

This clone was detected only once. This chain links TRBV5-6 with TRBJ2-7; possibly TRBD1 for D (5 bases). This CDR3 region has 13 residues. Deletions cut 4 bases from V and 4 bases from J, with 12 bases between. Germline values: CDR1 SGHDT, CDR2 YYEEEE. CDR3 DNA: TGTGCCAGCAGCCCCGGACATATATACGAGCAGTACTTC. This gives the protein CASSPGHIYEQYF.

The V call is TRBV27, the J call TRBJ2-7; D call uncertain. CDR1 and CDR2 (germline): MNHEY, SMNVEV (reference sequence). The V end was cut by 6 bases, the J end by 8 bases, with 11 bases between. The CDR3 sequence is 11 residues long. In DNA form, the CDR3 reads TGTGCCAGCAGGCAAGGATCGAAGCAGTACTTC. Its protein is CASRQGSKQYF.

The chain links TRBV6-1 to TRBJ2-1; 7 bases are shared with TRBD2. The CDR3 covers 16 residues. J gave up 4 bases and V 2 bases, and 8 bases lay outside the gene matches. CDR1 MNHNS and CDR2 SASEGT come from the germline V gene. CDR3 bases: TGTGCCAGCAGTGAATTCCGGCTAGCGGAATACAATGAGCAGTTCTTC. It specifies CASSEFRLAEYNEQFF.

The chain's CDR3 is CASSLSGRKDTEAFF. The CDR3 DNA follows: TGTGCCAGCAGTTTATCCGGACGGAAGGACACTGAAGCTTTCTTT. The chain carries TRBV27 and TRBJ1-1; no definite D call. Germline V CDR1 and CDR2: MNHEY, SMNVEV (reference sequence). The CDR3 consists of 15 residues. Trimming pared 0 bases from V and 3 bases from J, leaving 11 bases between.

J is TRBJ2-1 and V is TRBV4-1; D possibly corresponds to TRBD2 (6 bases). With 4 bases removed from V and 8 bases from J, the gap between germline ends came to 12 bases. Germline CDR1 and CDR2: MGHRA and YSYEKL. This CDR3 comprises 13 residues. The CDR3 sequence: CASSPTGSHEQFF. Here the CDR3 DNA reads TGCGCCAGCAGCCCCACCGGGAGCCATGAGCAGTTCTTC.

This clone showed up just once. The genes are TRBV4-1 and TRBJ2-7, with D perhaps TRBD1 (5 bases). Germline V gene lookup returns CDR1 MGHRA and CDR2 YSYEKL. With 0 bases removed from V and 7 bases from J, the gap between germline ends came to 13 bases. The CDR3 totals 14 residues. For the CDR3, the DNA is TGCGCCAGCAGCCAAGAACAGGAATTAGGGGAGCAGTACTTC. Translated, it gives CASSQEQELGEQYF.

J is TRBJ2-1 and V is TRBV18; D remains ambiguous. Trimming pared 0 bases from V and 8 bases from J, leaving 11 bases between. Germline V gene lookup returns CDR1 KGHSH and CDR2 LQKENI. CDR3 length: 14 amino acids. The DNA of the CDR3 is TGTGCCAGCTCACCACCGGTGGGCATGGATGAGCAGTTCTTC. Translating gives CASSPPVGMDEQFF.

This chain joins TRBV18 and TRBJ2-5, with D possibly TRBD2 on 5 matching bases. V was pared by 6 bases and J by 1 base, with 12 bases between. Germline V gene lookup returns CDR1 KGHSH and CDR2 LQKENI. CDR3 size: 14 residues. The CDR3 bases are TGTGCCAGCTCCACCGGGGAGCCCCAAGAGACCCAGTACTTC. Its protein is CASSTGEPQETQYF.